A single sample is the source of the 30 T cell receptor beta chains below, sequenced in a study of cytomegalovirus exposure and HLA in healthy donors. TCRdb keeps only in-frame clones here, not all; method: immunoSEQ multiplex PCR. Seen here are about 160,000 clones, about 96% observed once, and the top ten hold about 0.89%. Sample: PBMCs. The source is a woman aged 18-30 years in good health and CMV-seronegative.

DNA for the CDR3: TGCAGCGTGAGCCAGCGGGGGGCCTACAATGAGCAGTTCTTC. It translates to CSVSQRGAYNEQFF. The chain is built from TRBV29-1 and TRBJ2-1, with 9 bases matching TRBD2. Germline V CDR1 and CDR2: SQVTM, ANQGSEA. CDR3 length: 14 amino acids. The V segment lost 6 bases and the J segment 2 bases; nucleotides outside the gene matches: 5.

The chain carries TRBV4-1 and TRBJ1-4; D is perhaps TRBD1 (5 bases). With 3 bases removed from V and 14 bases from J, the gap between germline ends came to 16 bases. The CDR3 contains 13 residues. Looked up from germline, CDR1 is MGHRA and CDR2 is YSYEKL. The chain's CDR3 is CASSQSAGQTLFF. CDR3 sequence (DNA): TGCGCCAGCAGCCAGAGCGCGGGGCAGACCCTGTTTTTT.

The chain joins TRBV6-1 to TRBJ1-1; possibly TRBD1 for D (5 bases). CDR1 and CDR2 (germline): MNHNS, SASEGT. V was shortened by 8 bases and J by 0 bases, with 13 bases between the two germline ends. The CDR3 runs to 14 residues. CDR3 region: CASSTGIMNTEAFF. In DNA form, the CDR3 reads TGTGCCAGCTCCACAGGTATCATGAACACTGAAGCTTTCTTT.

CDR3 bases: TGCAGCGTTGAAGAGGCATATGGCTACACCTTC. Encoded protein: CSVEEAYGYTF. The rearrangement links TRBV29-1 to TRBJ1-2; D is undetermined. Germline V gene data show CDR1 as SQVTM and CDR2 as ANQGSEA. V lost 0 bases and J 5 bases, leaving 4 bases between the germline ends. This CDR3 has 11 residues.

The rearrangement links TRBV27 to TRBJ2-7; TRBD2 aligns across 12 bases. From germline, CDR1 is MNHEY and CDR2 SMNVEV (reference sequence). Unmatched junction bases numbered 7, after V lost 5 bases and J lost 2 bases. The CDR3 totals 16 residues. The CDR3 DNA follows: TGTGCCAGCAGTGCAGGGACTAGCGGGCTTCCCTACGAGCAGTACTTC. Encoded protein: CASSAGTSGLPYEQYF.

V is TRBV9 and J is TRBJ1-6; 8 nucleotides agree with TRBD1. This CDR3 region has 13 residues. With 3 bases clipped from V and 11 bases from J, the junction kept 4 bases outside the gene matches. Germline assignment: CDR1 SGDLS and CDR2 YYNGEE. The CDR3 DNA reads TGTGCCAGCAGCGCCGGACAGGGTCCACCCCTCCACTTT. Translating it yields CASSAGQGPPLHF.

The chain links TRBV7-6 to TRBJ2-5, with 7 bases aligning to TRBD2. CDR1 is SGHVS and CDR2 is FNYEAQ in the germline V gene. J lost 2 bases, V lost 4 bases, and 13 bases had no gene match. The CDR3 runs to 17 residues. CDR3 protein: CASSSLGWRGRQETQYF. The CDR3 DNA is TGTGCCAGCAGCTCATTAGGTTGGCGGGGGAGACAAGAGACCCAGTACTTC.

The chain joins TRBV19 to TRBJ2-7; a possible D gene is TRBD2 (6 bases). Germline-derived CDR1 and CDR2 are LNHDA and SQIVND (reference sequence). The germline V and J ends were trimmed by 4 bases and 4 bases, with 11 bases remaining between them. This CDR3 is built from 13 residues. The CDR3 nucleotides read TGTGCCAGTAGTACTGCGGGGCCTTACGAGCAGTACTTC. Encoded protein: CASSTAGPYEQYF.

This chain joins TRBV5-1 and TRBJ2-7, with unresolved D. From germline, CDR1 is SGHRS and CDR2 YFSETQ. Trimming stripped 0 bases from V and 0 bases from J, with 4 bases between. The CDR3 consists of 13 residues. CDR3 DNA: TGCGCCAGCAGCTTGGTAGACTCCTACGAGCAGTACTTC. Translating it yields CASSLVDSYEQYF.

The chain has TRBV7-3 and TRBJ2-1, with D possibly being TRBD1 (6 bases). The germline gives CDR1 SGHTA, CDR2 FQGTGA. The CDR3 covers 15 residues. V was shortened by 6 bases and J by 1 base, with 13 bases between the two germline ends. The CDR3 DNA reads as TGTGCCAGCAGTTTCACAGGGAGTTCCTACAATGAGCAGTTCTTC. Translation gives CASSFTGSSYNEQFF. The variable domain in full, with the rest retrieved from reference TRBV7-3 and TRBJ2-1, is GAGVSQTPSNKVTEKGKYVELRCDPISGHTALYWYRQSLGQGPEFLIYFQGTGAADDSGLPNDRFFAVRPEGSVSTLKIQRTERGDSAVYLCASSFTGSSYNEQFFGPGTRLTVL.

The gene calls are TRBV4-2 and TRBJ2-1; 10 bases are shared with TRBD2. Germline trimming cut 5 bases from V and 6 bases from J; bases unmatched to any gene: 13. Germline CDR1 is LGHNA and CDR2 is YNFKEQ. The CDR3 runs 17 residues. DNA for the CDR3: TGTGCCAGCAGCTCCCGTGGGTTAGCGGGGGGAGGCAATGAGCAGTTCTTC. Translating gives CASSSRGLAGGGNEQFF.

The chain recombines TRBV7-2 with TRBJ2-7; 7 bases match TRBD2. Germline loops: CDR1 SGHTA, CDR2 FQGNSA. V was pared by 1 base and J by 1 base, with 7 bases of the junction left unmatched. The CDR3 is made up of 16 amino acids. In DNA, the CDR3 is TGTGCCAGCAGCTTAGTAGGCGGGGGAAGTTCCTACGAGCAGTACTTC. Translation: CASSLVGGGSSYEQYF. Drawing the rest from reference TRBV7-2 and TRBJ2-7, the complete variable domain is GAGVSQSPSNKVTEKGKDVELRCDPISGHTALYWYRQSLGQGLEFLIYFQGNSAPDKSGLPSDRFSAERTGGSVSTLTIQRTQQEDSAVYLCASSLVGGGSSYEQYFGPGTRLTVT.

CDR3 amino acids: CASSQGVGTGGAEQYF. For the CDR3, the DNA is TGTGCCAGCAGCCAGGGGGTCGGGACAGGGGGCGCCGAGCAGTACTTC. The chain combines TRBV14 with TRBJ2-7; 12 bases are a match to TRBD1. With 3 bases clipped from V and 6 bases from J, the junction kept 9 bases outside the gene matches. CDR1 and CDR2 (germline): SGHDN, FVKESK. CDR3 size: 16 residues.

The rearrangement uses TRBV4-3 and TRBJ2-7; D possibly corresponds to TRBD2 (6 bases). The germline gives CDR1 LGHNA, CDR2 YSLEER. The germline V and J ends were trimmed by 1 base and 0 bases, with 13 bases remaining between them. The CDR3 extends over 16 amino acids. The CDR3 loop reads CASSQGWTTSSYEQYF. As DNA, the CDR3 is TGCGCCAGCAGCCAAGGGTGGACTACTAGCTCCTACGAGCAGTACTTC.

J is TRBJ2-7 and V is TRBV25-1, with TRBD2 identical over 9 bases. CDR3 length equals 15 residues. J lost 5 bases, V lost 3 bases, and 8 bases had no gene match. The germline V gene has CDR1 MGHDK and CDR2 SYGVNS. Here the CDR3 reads CASSDILAGIHEQYF. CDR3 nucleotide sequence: TGTGCCAGCAGTGATATCCTAGCGGGGATCCACGAGCAGTACTTC.

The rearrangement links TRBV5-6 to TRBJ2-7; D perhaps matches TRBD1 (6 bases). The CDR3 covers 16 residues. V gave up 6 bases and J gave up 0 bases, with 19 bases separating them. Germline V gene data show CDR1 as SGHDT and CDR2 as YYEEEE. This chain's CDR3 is CASKPSGTPSSYEQYF. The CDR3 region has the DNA TGTGCCAGCAAGCCCTCGGGGACACCCAGCTCCTACGAGCAGTACTTC. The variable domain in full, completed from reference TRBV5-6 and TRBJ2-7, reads DAGVTQSPTHLIKTRGQQVTLRCSPKSGHDTVSWYQQALGQGPQFIFQYYEEEERQRGNFPDRFSGHQFPNYSSELNVNALLLGDSALYLCASKPSGTPSSYEQYFGPGTRLTVT.

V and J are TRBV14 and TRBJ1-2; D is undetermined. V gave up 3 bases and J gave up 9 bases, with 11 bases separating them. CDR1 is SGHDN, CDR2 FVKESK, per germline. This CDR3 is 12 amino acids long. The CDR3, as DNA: TGTGCCAGCAGCCAGGATCAGGTCAGCTACACCTTC. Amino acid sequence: CASSQDQVSYTF.

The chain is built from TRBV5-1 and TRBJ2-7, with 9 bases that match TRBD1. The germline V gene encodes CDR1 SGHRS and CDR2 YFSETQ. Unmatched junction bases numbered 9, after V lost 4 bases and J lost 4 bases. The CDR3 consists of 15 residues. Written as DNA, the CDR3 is TGCGCCAGCAGCAAGGAGGGACAGGGAGGGTACGAGCAGTACTTC. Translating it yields CASSKEGQGGYEQYF.

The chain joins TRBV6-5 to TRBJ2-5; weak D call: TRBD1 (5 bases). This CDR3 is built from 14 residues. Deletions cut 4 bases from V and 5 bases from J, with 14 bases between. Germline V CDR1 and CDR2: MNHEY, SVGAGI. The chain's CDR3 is CASSLRQGGETQYF. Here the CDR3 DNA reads TGTGCCAGCAGTTTACGGCAGGGTGGTGAGACCCAGTACTTC.

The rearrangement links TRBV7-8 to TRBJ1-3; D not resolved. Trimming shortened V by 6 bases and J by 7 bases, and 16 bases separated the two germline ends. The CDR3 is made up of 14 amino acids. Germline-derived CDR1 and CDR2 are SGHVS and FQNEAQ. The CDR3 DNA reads TGTGCCAGCAGGTCTCAGGAAAGATCGAACACCATATATTTT. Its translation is CASRSQERSNTIYF.

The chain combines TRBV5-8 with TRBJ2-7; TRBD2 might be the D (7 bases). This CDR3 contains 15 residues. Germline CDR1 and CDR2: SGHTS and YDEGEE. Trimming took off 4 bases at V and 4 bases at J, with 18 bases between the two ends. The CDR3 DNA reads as TGTGCCAGCAGCCCCCGGAAGGGGGGGAGATACGAGCAGTACTTC. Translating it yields CASSPRKGGRYEQYF.

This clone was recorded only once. The DNA for the CDR3 is TGTGCCAGCAGCTTCGCAGGGGCAAGGGGAAACACCATATATTTT. This translates into CASSFAGARGNTIYF. The V and J genes are TRBV5-8 and TRBJ1-3; weak D call: TRBD1 (6 bases). The V end was cut by 2 bases, the J end by 4 bases, with 13 bases between. The length of the CDR3 is 15 residues. Germline V gene sequence: CDR1 SGHTS, CDR2 YDEGEE.

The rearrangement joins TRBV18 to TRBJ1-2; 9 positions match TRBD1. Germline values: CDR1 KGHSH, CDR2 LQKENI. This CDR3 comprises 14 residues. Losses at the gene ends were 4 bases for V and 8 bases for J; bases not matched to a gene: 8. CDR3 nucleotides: TGTGCCAGCTCACGGGACAGGGACAGAGAAGGCTACACCTTC. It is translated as CASSRDRDREGYTF.

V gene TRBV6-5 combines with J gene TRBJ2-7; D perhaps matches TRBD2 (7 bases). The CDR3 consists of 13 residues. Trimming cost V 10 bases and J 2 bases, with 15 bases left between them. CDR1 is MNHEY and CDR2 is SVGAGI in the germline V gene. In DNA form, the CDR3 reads TGTGCCACCACTAGGGGGGGGGCCTACGAGCAGTACTTC. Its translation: CATTRGGAYEQYF.

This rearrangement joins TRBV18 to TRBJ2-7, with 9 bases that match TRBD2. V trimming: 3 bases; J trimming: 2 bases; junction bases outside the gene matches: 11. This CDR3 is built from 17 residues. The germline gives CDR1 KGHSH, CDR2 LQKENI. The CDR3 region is CASSPAVQRGAAYEQYF. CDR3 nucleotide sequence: TGTGCCAGCTCACCGGCTGTGCAGCGGGGGGCCGCCTACGAGCAGTACTTC.

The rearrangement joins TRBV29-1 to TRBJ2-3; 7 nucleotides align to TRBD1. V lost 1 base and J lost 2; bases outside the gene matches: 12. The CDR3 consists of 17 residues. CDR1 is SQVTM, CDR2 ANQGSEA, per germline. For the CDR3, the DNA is TGCAGCGTTGAAGGTATCCGGGACAGACATACCACAGATACGCAGTATTTT. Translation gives CSVEGIRDRHTTDTQYF.

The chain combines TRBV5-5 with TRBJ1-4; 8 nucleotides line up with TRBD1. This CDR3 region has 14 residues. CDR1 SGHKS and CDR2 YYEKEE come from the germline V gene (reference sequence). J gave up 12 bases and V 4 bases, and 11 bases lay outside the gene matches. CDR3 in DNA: TGTGCCAGCAGCGGAGACCGACAGGGGTCGGAACTGTTTTTT. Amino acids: CASSGDRQGSELFF.

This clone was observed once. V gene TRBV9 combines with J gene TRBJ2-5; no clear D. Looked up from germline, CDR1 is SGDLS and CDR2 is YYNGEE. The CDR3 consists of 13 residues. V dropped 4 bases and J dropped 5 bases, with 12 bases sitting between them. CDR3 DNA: TGTGCCAGCAGCCCAGGCACGTGGGAGACCCAGTACTTC. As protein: CASSPGTWETQYF.

CDR3 coding DNA: TGTGCCAGCTCACCGCGGACCGGGAGCCAAGAGACCCAGTACTTC. This sequence encodes CASSPRTGSQETQYF. The chain couples TRBV18 to TRBJ2-5, with D possibly matching TRBD2 (6 bases). Trimming took off 3 bases at V and 1 base at J, with 12 bases between the two ends. The CDR3 is 15 residues long. Looked up from germline, CDR1 is KGHSH and CDR2 is LQKENI.

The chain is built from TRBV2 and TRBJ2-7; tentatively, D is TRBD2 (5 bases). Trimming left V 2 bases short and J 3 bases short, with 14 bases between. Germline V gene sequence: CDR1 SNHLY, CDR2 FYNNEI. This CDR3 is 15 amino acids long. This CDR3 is CASSESRSGVYEQYF. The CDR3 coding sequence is TGTGCCAGCAGTGAAAGCAGGTCCGGGGTCTACGAGCAGTACTTC.